This TCR beta chain was obtained from a study of CD8 T cells in Susac syndrome (dated by TCRdb to about 2019). Turning to the overall study: The study used repertoire sequencing to test whether antigen drove CD8+ T cell activation and differentiation in Susac syndrome. Overall results and qualifications from the work: The number of individuals in the TCR sequencing and HLA analysis was acknowledged as relatively small.

The CDR3 sequence holds 14 residues, the cysteine and phenylalanine included. Just CDR3 DNA is preserved here, 42 bases in frame from base 1. CDR1 SQVTM and CDR2 ANQGSEA were looked up in the germline V gene. V is trimmed back by 5 bases and J by 5 bases, and the junction contains 8 bases that no gene match accounts for. Regarding this clonotype: Its antigen is still unknown. Base qualities are not at hand, and no much larger clone is one base apart.

RNA was extracted using the RNeasy kit, and roughly 0.5 to 1 microgram was reverse transcribed with random hexamers. TCR beta CDR3 regions were amplified with the immunoSEQ multiplex PCR assay covering 54 Vbeta and 13 Jbeta segments. PCR amplification bias was corrected by using a synthetic template baseline for primer optimization and computational correction. The study's processing was this. Reads were assigned to V, D and J genes according to IMGT and analyzed in immunoSEQ Analyzer, with only productive sequences retained. Clonality was computed as one minus Shannon entropy normalized by log2 of the number of productive unique sequences. Public and private clones were assessed among the 100 most prevalent clones of each patient and control. Clones were defined as Susac-specific if absent from the healthy and MS cohorts, from some 1,000 published viral clones and from other ImmuneACCESS disease sequences. TCRdb reprocessed the public reads (quality trimming at Q25 with fastp, clone calling with MiXCR) and kept in-frame beta chains. Each CDR3 protein gets just one entry, which takes the most common genes and DNA from the rows behind it. These V and J calls derive from TCRdb rather than the authors' analysis. For this sample there are approximately 120,000 distinct CDR3 sequences; just under 95% appear just once. The ten biggest clones cover roughly 0.091% of the sample.

Peripheral blood CD8+ and CD4+ T cells from healthy donors, Susac syndrome patients and multiple sclerosis patients were profiled using high-throughput TCR beta sequencing. Healthy donors were included as age- and sex-matched controls. Bulk CD8+ and CD4+ T cells were purified by magnetic negative isolation, whereas CD8+ TEMRA cells were enriched by FACS. Blood was drawn into EDTA tubes, processed within 24 hours, and PBMCs were isolated by density gradient centrifugation. PBMCs intended for TCR sequencing were frozen in liquid nitrogen and were later thawed in a 37 degrees C water bath. Purity of sorted or isolated CD4+, CD8+ and CD8+ TEMRA cells was at least 90%.

The source is a human donor in good health. Material for sequencing was CD4+ T cells from PBMCs. Rearrangement joined TRBV29-1 to TRBJ1-5; 8 bases in the junction line up with TRBD1. The bases read TGCAGCGTTATGGATATGACAGGGGATCAGCCCCAGCATTTT. The resulting protein is CSVMDMTGDQPQHF.